This passage covers 24 T cell receptor beta chains from one sample sequenced in a study of shared clonotypes between healthy human individuals. Libraries were prepared by immunoSEQ multiplex PCR; TCRdb keeps only in-frame clonotypes and omits some of them. Of some 350,000 clones in the sample, 74% are singletons; the top ten hold approximately 10%. Specimen: memory CD4+ T cells sorted from blood. Subset here: CD45RA-negative fraction. Receptors originate from a man aged 25-45 years in good health.

J is TRBJ2-3 and V is TRBV19; D is ambiguous. Germline CDR1 and CDR2: LNHDA and SQIVND (reference sequence). V was pared by 4 bases and J by 3 bases, with 14 bases between. This CDR3 comprises 15 residues. In DNA, the CDR3 is TGTGCCAGTAGTACCGGAGAGTTTTGGACAGATACGCAGTATTTT. This sequence encodes CASSTGEFWTDTQYF.

This clone was counted between two and nine times. The J gene is TRBJ1-1, the V gene TRBV6-1, with D possibly being TRBD1 (5 bases). The CDR3 is 15 residues long. The germline gives CDR1 MNHNS, CDR2 SASEGT. With 10 bases removed from V and 7 bases from J, the gap between germline ends came to 25 bases. The CDR3 DNA reads as TGTGCCACCTCGGTCTCTTTGGGGGGGAACGGTGAAGCTTTCTTT. Residues: CATSVSLGGNGEAFF.

This clone was recorded a few times. The chain couples TRBV28 to TRBJ1-5; D not certain. With 5 bases removed from V and 3 bases from J, the gap between germline ends came to 5 bases. The CDR3 totals 12 residues. Germline loops: CDR1 MDHEN, CDR2 SYDVKM. The DNA for the CDR3 is TGTGCCAGCAGTGCAAACAATCAGCCCCAGCATTTT. Protein: CASSANNQPQHF.

The chain has TRBV11-2 and TRBJ2-7, with unresolved D. Trimming cost V 5 bases and J 2 bases, with 10 bases left between them. This CDR3 comprises 13 residues. CDR1 and CDR2 (germline): SGHAT, FQNNGV. CDR3 sequence reads: CASSPSRTYEQYF. The CDR3 nucleotides read TGTGCCAGCAGCCCGTCCCGGACCTACGAGCAGTACTTC.

This clone was seen once. This sequence joins TRBV9 and TRBJ1-2; no clear D gene. This CDR3 region has 16 residues. The germline V and J ends were trimmed by 2 bases and 1 base, with 15 bases remaining between them. Germline V gene lookup returns CDR1 SGDLS and CDR2 YYNGEE. The CDR3 sequence: CASSVEVSGLNYGYTF. In DNA, the CDR3 is TGTGCCAGCAGCGTCGAGGTTTCGGGCCTTAACTATGGCTACACCTTC.

The rearrangement joins TRBV7-8 to TRBJ1-2; D is undetermined. V lost 6 bases and J 5 bases, leaving 16 bases between the germline ends. Germline lookup yields CDR1 SGHVS and CDR2 FQNEAQ. CDR3 size: 14 residues. CDR3 amino acids: CASSFKLRKYGYTF. CDR3 DNA: TGTGCCAGCAGTTTTAAGCTTCGAAAATATGGCTACACCTTC.

CDR3 loop: CASCYQGGTEAFF. The CDR3 DNA follows: TGTGCCAGCTGTTATCAGGGTGGCACTGAAGCTTTCTTT. The V and J genes are TRBV2 and TRBJ1-1, with D perhaps matching TRBD1 (5 bases). The CDR3 sequence is 13 residues long. CDR1 and CDR2 (germline): SNHLY, FYNNEI. The V and J ends lost 8 bases and 4 bases respectively, with 14 bases between them.

The rearrangement joins TRBV6-5 to TRBJ1-4; 7 positions match TRBD1. CDR3 size: 15 residues. The V segment lost 6 bases and the J segment 5 bases; nucleotides outside the gene matches: 9. Germline lookup yields CDR1 MNHEY and CDR2 SVGAGI. The CDR3 DNA reads TGTGCCAGCAGATTCTCCGGGACAGAGAATGAAAAACTGTTTTTT. Its translation: CASRFSGTENEKLFF.

The CDR3 sequence is CASSLTTANYGYTF. The CDR3 coding sequence is TGTGCCAGCAGCTTAACAACAGCTAACTATGGCTACACCTTC. The rearrangement uses TRBV7-2 and TRBJ1-2; D is unresolved. This CDR3 contains 14 residues. The germline gives CDR1 SGHTA, CDR2 FQGNSA. V was trimmed by 2 bases and J by 0 bases, leaving 7 bases between them.

The CDR3 sequence is CASSRLLAGRNNEQFF. As DNA, the CDR3 is TGCGCCAGCAGCCGCCTACTAGCGGGACGCAACAATGAGCAGTTCTTC. The genes are TRBV4-1 and TRBJ2-1; 10 bases are shared with TRBD2. The V and J ends lost 4 bases and 5 bases, in that order; junction bases with no gene match: 8. The length of the CDR3 is 16 residues. Germline V CDR1 and CDR2: MGHRA, YSYEKL.

This clone appeared a few times. The rearrangement joins TRBV2 to TRBJ1-1; the match to TRBD1 covers 9 bases. CDR1 is SNHLY, CDR2 FYNNEI, per germline. Unmatched junction bases numbered 5, after V lost 6 bases and J lost 3 bases. The CDR3 runs to 14 residues. In DNA form, the CDR3 reads TGTGCCAGCAGAGACAGGGGGAGGTACACTGAAGCTTTCTTT. Its translation: CASRDRGRYTEAFF.

The chain is built from TRBV5-6 and TRBJ2-7; D possibly matches TRBD1 or TRBD2 (5 bases each). CDR3 length: 14 residues. Per germline, CDR1 SGHDT and CDR2 YYEEEE. Trimming stripped 5 bases from V and 5 bases from J, with 17 bases between. In DNA form, the CDR3 reads TGTGCCAGCAGTCACCGGGACGGGGTCGACGAGCAGTACTTC. As protein: CASSHRDGVDEQYF.

This clone showed up just a few times. The V call is TRBV7-2, the J call TRBJ2-5; 9 bases are shared with TRBD2. Germline trimming cut 0 bases from V and 1 base from J; bases unmatched to any gene: 3. This CDR3 spans 16 amino acids. Germline values: CDR1 SGHTA, CDR2 FQGNSA. CDR3 DNA sequence: TGTGCCAGCAGCTTAGCGCTGACTAGCGGCCAAGAGACCCAGTACTTC. Translating it yields CASSLALTSGQETQYF.

The chain carries TRBV7-3 and TRBJ2-3, with 7 bases identical to TRBD2. The germline V gene has CDR1 SGHTA and CDR2 FQGTGA. V dropped 2 bases and J dropped 4; count of bases not matched to a gene: 3. The CDR3 has 14 amino acids. The CDR3 DNA sequence: TGTGCCAGCAGCTTAGGGGGAGGGCCAGATACGCAGTATTTT. It is translated as CASSLGGGPDTQYF.

The rearrangement uses TRBV6-6 and TRBJ2-7, with 11 positions matching TRBD2. CDR1 is MNHNY, CDR2 SVGAGI, per germline (reference sequence). The CDR3 covers 14 residues. The junction had 4 bases not matched to a gene; V was cut back by 5 bases and J by 4 bases. CDR3 nucleotides: TGTGCCAGCAGTCCCGGGACTAGCGGTTACGAGCAGTACTTC. Translation: CASSPGTSGYEQYF.

This chain uses TRBV7-3 with TRBJ1-2; D is ambiguous. Germline values: CDR1 SGHTA, CDR2 FQGTGA. The CDR3 loop spans 13 amino acids. Trimming stripped 1 base from V and 10 bases from J, with 13 bases between. The CDR3 loop reads CASSLNPGIAYTF. As DNA, the CDR3 is TGTGCCAGCAGCTTAAACCCTGGGATAGCCTACACCTTC.

The rearrangement joins TRBV2 to TRBJ2-7; 9 bases are a match to TRBD1. CDR1 and CDR2 from the germline V gene are SNHLY and FYNNEI. V lost 4 bases and J lost 3; bases outside the gene matches: 4. The CDR3 consists of 14 residues. The CDR3 region is CASSADRGSYEQYF. The CDR3 DNA reads TGTGCCAGCAGTGCGGACAGGGGCAGCTACGAGCAGTACTTC. Supplemented by reference TRBV2 and TRBJ2-7, the full variable domain reads EPEVTQTPSHQVTQMGQEVILRCVPISNHLYFYWYRQILGQKVEFLVSFYNNEISEKSEIFDDQFSVERPDGSNFTLKIRSTKLEDSAMYFCASSADRGSYEQYFGPGTRLTVT.

The chain combines TRBV28 with TRBJ1-3; maybe TRBD1 (5 bases). Trimming took 10 bases from V and 4 from J, leaving 14 bases between them. The CDR3 loop spans 13 amino acids. Germline CDR1 reads MDHEN; CDR2 reads SYDVKM. CDR3 amino acids: CATFRGSGNTIYF. The CDR3 DNA is TGTGCCACCTTCCGGGGGTCGGGAAACACCATATATTTT.

J is TRBJ2-1 and V is TRBV27; D remains ambiguous. This CDR3 contains 11 residues. V gave up 6 bases and J gave up 10 bases, with 10 bases separating them. Germline values: CDR1 MNHEY, CDR2 SMNVEV (reference sequence). CDR3 bases: TGTGCCAGCAGAGAGATGGGGGAGCAGTTCTTC. It yields the protein CASREMGEQFF.

This chain connects TRBV5-1 to TRBJ2-3; 8 bases are shared with TRBD2. Per germline, CDR1 SGHRS and CDR2 YFSETQ. This CDR3 contains 15 residues. The V segment lost 7 bases and the J segment 0 bases; nucleotides outside the gene matches: 7. CDR3 amino acids: CASYPLAGSTDTQYF. The CDR3 DNA sequence: TGCGCCAGCTACCCCCTAGCGGGTAGCACAGATACGCAGTATTTT.

This clone has a handful of counts. The rearrangement joins TRBV19 to TRBJ2-7; 7 bases agree with TRBD1. With 4 bases clipped from V and 5 bases from J, the junction kept 5 bases outside the gene matches. Per germline, CDR1 LNHDA and CDR2 SQIVND (reference sequence). There are 13 residues in the CDR3. The DNA for the CDR3 is TGTGCCAGTAGTACCTTGACAGGGAACGAGCAGTACTTC. Translated: CASSTLTGNEQYF.

The genes are TRBV6-1 and TRBJ1-5, with D tentatively TRBD1 (5 bases). The CDR3 totals 15 residues. V lost 6 bases and J lost 1, with 13 bases in between. The germline CDR1 and CDR2 sequences are MNHNS and SASEGT. This chain's CDR3 is CASRAGSVSNQPQHF. CDR3 coding DNA: TGTGCCAGCAGAGCAGGGTCCGTCAGCAATCAGCCCCAGCATTTT.

In this sample, this clone turned up a few times. The genes are TRBV9 and TRBJ2-7; D call uncertain. The CDR3 sequence is 14 residues long. Germline V gene sequence: CDR1 SGDLS, CDR2 YYNGEE. The ends were cut back, 4 bases at V and 0 bases at J, with 11 bases in the middle. The CDR3 protein is CASSPRAGSYEQYF. DNA for the CDR3: TGTGCCAGCAGCCCTCGGGCAGGCTCCTACGAGCAGTACTTC.

The V and J genes are TRBV28 and TRBJ2-7; D possibly corresponds to TRBD1 (5 bases). CDR1 and CDR2 from the germline V gene are MDHEN and SYDVKM. This CDR3 comprises 14 residues. The V end was cut by 8 bases, the J end by 2 bases, with 16 bases between. The CDR3 coding sequence is TGTGCCAGCCGTGTGAAGGGGCGTCCCTACGAGCAGTACTTC. This encodes CASRVKGRPYEQYF.